This TCR beta chain was obtained from a study of T cells expressing NK-cell markers. Study-wide background: Among eight sequenced donors, seven carried HCMV seropositivity while one was seronegative. The study's findings and limits: In a group of about six donors, dominant NKG2C+ clonotypes represented about 1.0-7.0% of CD8+ T cells.

TCRdb reprocessed the 5' RACE reads, with one entry per CDR3 protein and no DNA. This listing includes about 380,000 distinct CDR3 sequences. Details on this clonotype: Its antigen remains unidentified.

This CDR3 has 12 amino acids. The germline gives CDR1 SGHRS, CDR2 YFSETQ. The receptor was derived from a man between 18 and 69 years old in good health. The rearrangement uses TRBV5-1 and TRBJ2-7; TCRdb gives TRBD1 as the D gene, but with no DNA this cannot be confirmed. Sequences were obtained from blood T cells: a sorted CD56 or NKG2C T cell subset, CD4+ or CD8+ T cells, or bulk PBMC T cells (not recorded which). This chain's CDR3 is CASSFDQGRQYF.